One and the same sample provided the 5 T cell receptor beta chains below, sequenced in a study of T cells in Graves' hyperthyroidism and ophthalmopathy. Amplification of TCR beta CDR3 regions used RNA as the template. HTBI primers were the set used in a first-round RT-PCR of the TCR CDR3. MiXCR was run by TCRdb on the multiplex PCR reads, yielding one entry per CDR3 protein. The table lists fewer than 300,000 distinct CDR3 sequences, roughly 15% of them singletons, with 30% to 35% in the top ten. The sample taken for sequencing was blood. All receptors derive from a woman between 45 and 65 years old with Graves' hyperthyroidism that later progressed to Graves' ophthalmopathy.

The rearrangement uses TRBV6-5 and TRBJ1-4; 8 bases match TRBD1. The CDR3 contains 16 residues. The V gene's germline CDR1 is MNHEY and CDR2 SVGAGI. V shed 0 bases, J shed 3 bases, and the junction held 3 bases outside the gene matches. DNA for the CDR3: TGTGCCAGCAGTTACTCCCAGGGGGCGCCTAATGAAAAACTGTTTTTT. Translation: CASSYSQGAPNEKLFF.

This clonotype was seen repeatedly, ten times or more. This chain joins TRBV6-1 and TRBJ2-5; D ambiguous. With 3 bases removed from V and 4 bases from J, the gap between germline ends came to 12 bases. This CDR3 is 14 amino acids long. The germline V gene encodes CDR1 MNHNS and CDR2 SASEGT. The CDR3: CASSDPGPGETQYF. The CDR3 coding sequence is TGTGCCAGCAGTGATCCGGGCCCGGGAGAGACCCAGTACTTC.

The chain joins TRBV6-1 to TRBJ2-5; D is undetermined. Germline values: CDR1 MNHNS, CDR2 SASEGT. The CDR3 consists of 12 residues. V was shortened by 6 bases and J by 4 bases, with 9 bases between the two germline ends. DNA of the CDR3: TGTGCCAGCAGAGGGTATGGAGAGACCCAGTACTTC. Translated, it gives CASRGYGETQYF.

V gene TRBV10-1 combines with J gene TRBJ1-1; D is undetermined. Germline V lookup: CDR1 WNHNN, CDR2 SYGVQD (reference sequence). V was pared by 6 bases and J by 1 base, with 9 bases between. This CDR3 region has 13 residues. The CDR3 reads CASSPAWNTEAFF. The DNA of the CDR3 is TGCGCCAGCAGCCCAGCCTGGAACACTGAAGCTTTCTTT.

This clonotype was counted ten times or more. The genes are TRBV28 and TRBJ1-5; D ambiguous. Germline CDR1 is MDHEN and CDR2 is SYDVKM. This CDR3 has 17 amino acids. V was trimmed by 5 bases and J by 0 bases, leaving 17 bases between them. The CDR3 DNA reads TGTGCCAGCAGTACCTTAGTCCCTCTTTATAGCAATCAGCCCCAGCATTTT. It yields the protein CASSTLVPLYSNQPQHF. Looking up the rest from reference TRBV28 and TRBJ1-5 gives the full variable domain: DVKVTQSSRYLVKRTGEKVFLECVQDMDHENMFWYRQDPGLGLRLIYFSYDVKMKEKGDIPEGYSVSREKKERFSLILESASTNQTSMYLCASSTLVPLYSNQPQHFGDGTRLSIL.